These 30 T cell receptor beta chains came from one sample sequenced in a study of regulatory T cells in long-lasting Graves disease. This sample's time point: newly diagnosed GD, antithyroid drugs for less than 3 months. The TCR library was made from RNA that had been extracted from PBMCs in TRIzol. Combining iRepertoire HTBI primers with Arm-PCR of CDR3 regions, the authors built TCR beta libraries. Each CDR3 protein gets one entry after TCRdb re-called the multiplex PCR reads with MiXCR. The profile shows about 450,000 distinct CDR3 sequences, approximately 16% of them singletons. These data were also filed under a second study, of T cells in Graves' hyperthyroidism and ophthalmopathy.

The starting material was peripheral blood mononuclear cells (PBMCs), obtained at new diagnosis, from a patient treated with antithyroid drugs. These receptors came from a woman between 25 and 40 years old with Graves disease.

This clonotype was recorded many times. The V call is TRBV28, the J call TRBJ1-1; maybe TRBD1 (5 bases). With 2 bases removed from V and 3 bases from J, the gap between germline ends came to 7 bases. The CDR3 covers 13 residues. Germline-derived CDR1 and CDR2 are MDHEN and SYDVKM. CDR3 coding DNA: TGTGCCAGCAGTTTACTGGGGGACACTGAAGCTTTCTTT. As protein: CASSLLGDTEAFF.

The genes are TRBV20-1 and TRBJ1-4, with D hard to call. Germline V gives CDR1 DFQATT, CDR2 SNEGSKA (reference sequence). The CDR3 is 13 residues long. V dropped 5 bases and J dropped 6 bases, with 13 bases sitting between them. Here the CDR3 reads CSALRTADEKLFF. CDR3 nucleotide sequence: TGCAGTGCTTTGAGGACGGCGGATGAAAAACTGTTTTTT.

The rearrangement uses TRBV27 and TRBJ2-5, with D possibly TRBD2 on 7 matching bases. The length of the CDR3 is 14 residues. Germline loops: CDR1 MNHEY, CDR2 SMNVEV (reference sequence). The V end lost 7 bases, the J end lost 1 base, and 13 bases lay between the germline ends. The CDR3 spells CASMGASGQETQYF. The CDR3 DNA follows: TGTGCCAGCATGGGGGCTAGCGGCCAAGAGACCCAGTACTTC.

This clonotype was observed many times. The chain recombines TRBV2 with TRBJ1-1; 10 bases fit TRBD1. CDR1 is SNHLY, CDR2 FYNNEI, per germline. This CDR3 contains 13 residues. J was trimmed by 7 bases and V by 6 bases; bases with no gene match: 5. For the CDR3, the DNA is TGTGCCAGCAGGGACAGGGGGGAAGGTGAAGCTTTCTTT. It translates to CASRDRGEGEAFF.

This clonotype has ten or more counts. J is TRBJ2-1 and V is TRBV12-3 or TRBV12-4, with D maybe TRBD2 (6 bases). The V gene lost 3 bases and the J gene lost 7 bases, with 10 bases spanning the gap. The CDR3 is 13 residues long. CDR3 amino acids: CASSLGTENEQFF. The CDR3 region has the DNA TGTGCCAGCAGTTTGGGGACTGAAAATGAGCAGTTCTTC.

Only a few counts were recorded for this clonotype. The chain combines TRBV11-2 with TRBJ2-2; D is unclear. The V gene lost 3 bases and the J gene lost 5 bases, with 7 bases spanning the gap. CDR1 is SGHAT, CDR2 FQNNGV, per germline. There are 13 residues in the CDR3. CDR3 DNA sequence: TGTGCCAGCAGCTTGGGTGAGACCGGGGAGCTGTTTTTT. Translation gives CASSLGETGELFF.

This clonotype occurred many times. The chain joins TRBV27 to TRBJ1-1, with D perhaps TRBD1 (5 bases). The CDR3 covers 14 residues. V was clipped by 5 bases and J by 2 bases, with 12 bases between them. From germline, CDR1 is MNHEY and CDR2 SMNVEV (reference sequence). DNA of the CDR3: TGTGCCAGCAGTCACAGGAAGGTAAACACTGAAGCTTTCTTT. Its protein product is CASSHRKVNTEAFF.

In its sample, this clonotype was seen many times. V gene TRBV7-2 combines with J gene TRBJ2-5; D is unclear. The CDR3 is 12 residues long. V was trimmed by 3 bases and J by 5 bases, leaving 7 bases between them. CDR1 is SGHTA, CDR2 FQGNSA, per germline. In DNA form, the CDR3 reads TGTGCCAGCAGCTTCCGGGTCGAGACCCAGTACTTC. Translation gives CASSFRVETQYF.

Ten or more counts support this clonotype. CDR3 sequence: CASSHAGTGFCYGYTF. CDR3 nucleotides: TGTGCCAGCAGTCATGCCGGGACAGGGTTTTGCTATGGCTACACCTTC. The chain is built from TRBV11-2 and TRBJ1-2; 9 bases fit TRBD1. Looked up from germline, CDR1 is SGHAT and CDR2 is FQNNGV. The CDR3 sequence is 16 residues long. The trim removed 6 bases at V and 4 bases at J, leaving 12 bases unmatched.

The CDR3: CASSQDRTGRGSPLHF. In DNA form, the CDR3 reads TGCGCCAGCAGCCAAGATAGAACAGGGAGGGGTTCACCCCTCCACTTT. The chain uses TRBV4-1 and TRBJ1-6; possible D gene TRBD1, 6 bases. V was pared by 0 bases and J by 9 bases, with 15 bases between. Germline loops: CDR1 MGHRA, CDR2 YSYEKL. CDR3 length: 16 amino acids.

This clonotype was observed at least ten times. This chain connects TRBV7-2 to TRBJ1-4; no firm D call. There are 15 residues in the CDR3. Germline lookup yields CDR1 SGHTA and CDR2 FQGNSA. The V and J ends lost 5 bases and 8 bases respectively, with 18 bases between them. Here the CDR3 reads CASSRGGSIGEKLFF. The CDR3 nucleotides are TGTGCCAGCAGCCGGGGAGGGAGCATTGGCGAAAAACTGTTTTTT.

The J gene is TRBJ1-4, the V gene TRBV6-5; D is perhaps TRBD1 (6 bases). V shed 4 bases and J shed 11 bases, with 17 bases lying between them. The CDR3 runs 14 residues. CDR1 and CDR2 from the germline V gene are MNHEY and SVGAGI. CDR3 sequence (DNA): TGTGCCAGCAGTTTCTCGGACAGCCCGCCGAAACTGTTTTTT. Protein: CASSFSDSPPKLFF.

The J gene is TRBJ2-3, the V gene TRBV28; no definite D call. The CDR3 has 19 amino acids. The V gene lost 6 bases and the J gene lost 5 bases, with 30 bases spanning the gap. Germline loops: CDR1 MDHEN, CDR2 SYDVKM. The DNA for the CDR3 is TGTGCCAGCAGGAACACCGGTGGCAAACACCCCGGCGGCGGAGATACGCAGTATTTT. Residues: CASRNTGGKHPGGGDTQYF.

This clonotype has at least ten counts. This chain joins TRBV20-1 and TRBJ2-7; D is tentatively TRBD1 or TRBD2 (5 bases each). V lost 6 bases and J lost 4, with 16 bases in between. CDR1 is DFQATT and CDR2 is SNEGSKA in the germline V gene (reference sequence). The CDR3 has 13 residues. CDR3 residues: CSAQPGPLYEQYF. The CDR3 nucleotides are TGCAGTGCGCAGCCGGGACCACTATACGAGCAGTACTTC.

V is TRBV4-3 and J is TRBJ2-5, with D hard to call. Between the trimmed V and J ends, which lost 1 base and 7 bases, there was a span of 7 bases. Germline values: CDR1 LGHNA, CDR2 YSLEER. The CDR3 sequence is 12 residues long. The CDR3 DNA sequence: TGCGCCAGCAGCCAAGGGCTCGGGACCCAGTACTTC. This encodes CASSQGLGTQYF.

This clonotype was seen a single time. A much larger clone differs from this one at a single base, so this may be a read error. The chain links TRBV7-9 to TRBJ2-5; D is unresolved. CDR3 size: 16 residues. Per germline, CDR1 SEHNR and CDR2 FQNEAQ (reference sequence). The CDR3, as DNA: TGTGCCAGCAGCCCACCCGCCCCGAGTGTTCAAGAGACCCTGTACTTC. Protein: CASSPPAPSVQETLYF.

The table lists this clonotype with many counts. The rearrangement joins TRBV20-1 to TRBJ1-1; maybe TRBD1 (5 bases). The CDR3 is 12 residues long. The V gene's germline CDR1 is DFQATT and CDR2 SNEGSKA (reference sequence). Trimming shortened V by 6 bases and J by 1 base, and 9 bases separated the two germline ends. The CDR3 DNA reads TGCAGTGCCGGGACGGAGAACACTGAAGCTTTCTTT. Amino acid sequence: CSAGTENTEAFF.

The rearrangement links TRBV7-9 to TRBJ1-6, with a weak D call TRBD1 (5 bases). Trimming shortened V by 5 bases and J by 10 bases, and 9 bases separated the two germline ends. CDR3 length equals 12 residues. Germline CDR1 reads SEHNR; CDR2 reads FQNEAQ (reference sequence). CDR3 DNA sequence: TGTGCCAGCAGCGTAGGGGCCTCACCCCTCCACTTT. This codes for CASSVGASPLHF.

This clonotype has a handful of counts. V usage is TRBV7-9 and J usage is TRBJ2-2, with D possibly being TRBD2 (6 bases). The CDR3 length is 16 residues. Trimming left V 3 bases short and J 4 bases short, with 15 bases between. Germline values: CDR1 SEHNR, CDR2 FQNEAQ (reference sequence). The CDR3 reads CASSLLPPRGTGELFF. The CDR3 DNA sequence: TGTGCCAGCAGCTTGCTCCCCCCGCGGGGCACCGGGGAGCTGTTTTTT.

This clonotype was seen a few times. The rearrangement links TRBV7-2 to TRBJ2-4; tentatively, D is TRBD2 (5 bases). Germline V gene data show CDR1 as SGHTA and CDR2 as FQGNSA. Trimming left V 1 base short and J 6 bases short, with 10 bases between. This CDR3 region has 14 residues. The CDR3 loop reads CASSLERERNIQYF. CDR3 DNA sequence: TGTGCCAGCAGCTTAGAGAGGGAACGAAACATTCAGTACTTC.

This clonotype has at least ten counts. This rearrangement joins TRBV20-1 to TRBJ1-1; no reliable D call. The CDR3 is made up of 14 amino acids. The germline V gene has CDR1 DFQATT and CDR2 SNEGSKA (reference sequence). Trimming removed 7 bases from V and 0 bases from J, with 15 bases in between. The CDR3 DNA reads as TGCAGTGTTGCGGGCGGTGCAATGAACACTGAAGCTTTCTTT. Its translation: CSVAGGAMNTEAFF.

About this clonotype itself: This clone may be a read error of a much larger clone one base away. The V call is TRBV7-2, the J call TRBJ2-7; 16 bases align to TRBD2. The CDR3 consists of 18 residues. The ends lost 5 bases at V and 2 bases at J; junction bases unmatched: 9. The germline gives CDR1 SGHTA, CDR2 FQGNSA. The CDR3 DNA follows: TGTGCCAGCAGCACACCGGGACTAGCGGGAGGGAACCCCTACGAGCAGTACTTC. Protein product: CASSTPGLAGGNPYEQYF.

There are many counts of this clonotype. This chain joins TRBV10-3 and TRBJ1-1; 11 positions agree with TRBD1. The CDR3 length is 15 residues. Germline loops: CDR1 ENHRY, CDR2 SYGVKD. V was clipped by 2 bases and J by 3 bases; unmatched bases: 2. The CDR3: CAISEEGQGDTEAFF. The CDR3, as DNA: TGTGCCATCAGTGAGGAGGGACAGGGGGACACTGAAGCTTTCTTT.

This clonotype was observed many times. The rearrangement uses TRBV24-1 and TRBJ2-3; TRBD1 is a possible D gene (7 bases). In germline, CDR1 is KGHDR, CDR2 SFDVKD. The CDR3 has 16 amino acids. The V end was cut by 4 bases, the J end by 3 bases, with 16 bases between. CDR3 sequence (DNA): TGTGCCACCAGTGAGACTAGGACAGGTGCTACAGATACGCAGTATTTT. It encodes CATSETRTGATDTQYF.

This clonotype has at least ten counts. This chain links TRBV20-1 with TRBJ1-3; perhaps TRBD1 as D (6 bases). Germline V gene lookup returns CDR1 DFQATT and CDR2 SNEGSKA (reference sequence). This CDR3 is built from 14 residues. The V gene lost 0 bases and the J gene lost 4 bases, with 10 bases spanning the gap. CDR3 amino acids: CSARDSTGGNTIYF. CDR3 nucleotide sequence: TGCAGTGCTAGAGATAGTACAGGGGGAAACACCATATATTTT.

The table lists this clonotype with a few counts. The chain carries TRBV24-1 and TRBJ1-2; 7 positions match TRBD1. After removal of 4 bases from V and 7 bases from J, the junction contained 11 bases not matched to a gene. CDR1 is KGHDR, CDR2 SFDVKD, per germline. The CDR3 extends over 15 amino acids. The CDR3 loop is CATSDARGQRIGYTF. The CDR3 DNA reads TGTGCCACCAGTGACGCTCGGGGACAGCGGATTGGCTACACCTTC.

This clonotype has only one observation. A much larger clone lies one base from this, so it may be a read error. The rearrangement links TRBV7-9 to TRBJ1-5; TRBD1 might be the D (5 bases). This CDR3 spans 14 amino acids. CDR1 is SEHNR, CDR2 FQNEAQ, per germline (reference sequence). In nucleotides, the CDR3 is TGTGCCAGCAGCCCGGACACAAGCAATCAGTCCCAGCATTTT. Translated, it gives CASSPDTSNQSQHF.

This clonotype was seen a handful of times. This CDR3 is CSARDHRKGPVSNEQFF. CDR3 bases: TGCAGTGCTAGAGATCACAGGAAGGGGCCCGTATCAAATGAGCAGTTCTTC. The chain is built from TRBV20-1 and TRBJ2-1; TRBD1 is a possible D gene (5 bases). V gave up 0 bases and J gave up 7 bases, with 22 bases separating them. The germline V gene has CDR1 DFQATT and CDR2 SNEGSKA (reference sequence). CDR3 length: 17 residues.

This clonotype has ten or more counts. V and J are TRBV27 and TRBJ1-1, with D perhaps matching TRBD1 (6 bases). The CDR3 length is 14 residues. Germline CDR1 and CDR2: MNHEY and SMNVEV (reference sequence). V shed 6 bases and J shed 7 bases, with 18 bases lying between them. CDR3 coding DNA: TGTGCCAGCAGGAAATTAAAACAGGGTAATGAAGCTTTCTTT. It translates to CASRKLKQGNEAFF.

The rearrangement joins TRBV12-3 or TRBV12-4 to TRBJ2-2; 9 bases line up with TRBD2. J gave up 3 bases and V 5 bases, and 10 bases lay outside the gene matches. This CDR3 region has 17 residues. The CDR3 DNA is TGTGCCAGCAGTCCACCGGGTAGCGGGGGATACACCGGGGAGCTGTTTTTT. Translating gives CASSPPGSGGYTGELFF.